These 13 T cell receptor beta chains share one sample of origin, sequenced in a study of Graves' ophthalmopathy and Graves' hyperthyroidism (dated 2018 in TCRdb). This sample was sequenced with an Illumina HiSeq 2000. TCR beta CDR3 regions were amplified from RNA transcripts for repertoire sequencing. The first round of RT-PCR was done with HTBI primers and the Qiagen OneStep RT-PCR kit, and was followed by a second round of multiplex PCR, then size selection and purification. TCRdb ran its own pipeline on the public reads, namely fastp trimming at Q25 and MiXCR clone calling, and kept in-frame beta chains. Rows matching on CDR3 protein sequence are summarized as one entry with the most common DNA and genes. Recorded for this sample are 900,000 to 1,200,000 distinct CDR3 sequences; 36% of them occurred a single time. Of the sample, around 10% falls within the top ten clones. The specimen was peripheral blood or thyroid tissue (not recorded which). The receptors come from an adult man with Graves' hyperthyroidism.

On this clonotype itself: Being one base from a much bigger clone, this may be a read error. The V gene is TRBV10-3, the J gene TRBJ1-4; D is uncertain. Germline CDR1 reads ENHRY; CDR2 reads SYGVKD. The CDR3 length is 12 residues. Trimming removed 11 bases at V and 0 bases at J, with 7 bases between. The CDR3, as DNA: TGTGCCGGCAGTACAACTAATGAAAAACTGTTTTTT. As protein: CAGSTTNEKLFF.

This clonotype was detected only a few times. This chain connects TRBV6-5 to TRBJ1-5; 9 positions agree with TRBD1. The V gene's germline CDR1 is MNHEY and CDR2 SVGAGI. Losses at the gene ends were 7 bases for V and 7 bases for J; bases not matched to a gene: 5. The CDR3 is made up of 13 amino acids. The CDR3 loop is CASTPTGGQPQHF. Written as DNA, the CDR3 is TGTGCCAGCACCCCGACAGGGGGGCAGCCCCAGCATTTT.

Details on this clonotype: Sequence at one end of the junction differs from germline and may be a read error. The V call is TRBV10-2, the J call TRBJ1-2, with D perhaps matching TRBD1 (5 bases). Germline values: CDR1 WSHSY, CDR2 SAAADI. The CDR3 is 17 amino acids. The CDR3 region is CASSPTNPRERDYGYTF. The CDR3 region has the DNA TGTGCCAGCAGTCCAACAAACCCCAGGGAGAGGGACTATGGCTACACCTTC.

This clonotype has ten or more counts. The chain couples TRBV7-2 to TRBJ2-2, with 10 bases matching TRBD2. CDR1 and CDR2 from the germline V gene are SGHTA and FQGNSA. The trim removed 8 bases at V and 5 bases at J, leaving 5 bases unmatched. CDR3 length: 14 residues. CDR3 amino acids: CASGGLATTGELFF. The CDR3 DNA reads TGTGCCAGCGGGGGACTAGCGACGACCGGGGAGCTGTTTTTT. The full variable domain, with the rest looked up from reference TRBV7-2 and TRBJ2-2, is GAGVSQSPSNKVTEKGKDVELRCDPISGHTALYWYRQSLGQGLEFLIYFQGNSAPDKSGLPSDRFSAERTGGSVSTLTIQRTQQEDSAVYLCASGGLATTGELFFGEGSRLTVL.

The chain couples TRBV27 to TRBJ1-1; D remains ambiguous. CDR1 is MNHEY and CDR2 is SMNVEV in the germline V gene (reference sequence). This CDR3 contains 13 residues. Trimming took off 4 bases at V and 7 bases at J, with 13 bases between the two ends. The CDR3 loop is CASSSGLDFEAFF. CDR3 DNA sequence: TGTGCCAGCAGTTCCGGACTGGATTTTGAAGCTTTCTTT.

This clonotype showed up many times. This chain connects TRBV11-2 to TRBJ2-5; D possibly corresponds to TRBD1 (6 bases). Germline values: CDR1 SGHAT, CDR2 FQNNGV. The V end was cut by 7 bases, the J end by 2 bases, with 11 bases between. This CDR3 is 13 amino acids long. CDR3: CASNYRVQETQYF. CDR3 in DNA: TGTGCCAGCAACTACAGGGTACAAGAGACCCAGTACTTC.

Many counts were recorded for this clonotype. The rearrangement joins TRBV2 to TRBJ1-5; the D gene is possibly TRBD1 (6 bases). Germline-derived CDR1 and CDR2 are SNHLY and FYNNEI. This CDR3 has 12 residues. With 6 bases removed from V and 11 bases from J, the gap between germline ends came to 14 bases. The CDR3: CASRILGGSQHF. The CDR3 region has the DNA TGTGCCAGCAGGATTTTAGGGGGATCCCAGCATTTT.

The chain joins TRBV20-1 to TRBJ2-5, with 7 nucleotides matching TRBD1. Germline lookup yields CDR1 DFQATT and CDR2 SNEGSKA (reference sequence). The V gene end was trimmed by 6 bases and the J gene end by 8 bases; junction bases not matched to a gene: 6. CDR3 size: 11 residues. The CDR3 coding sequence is TGCAGTGCCGGTAGACAGGGCACCCAGTACTTC. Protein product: CSAGRQGTQYF.

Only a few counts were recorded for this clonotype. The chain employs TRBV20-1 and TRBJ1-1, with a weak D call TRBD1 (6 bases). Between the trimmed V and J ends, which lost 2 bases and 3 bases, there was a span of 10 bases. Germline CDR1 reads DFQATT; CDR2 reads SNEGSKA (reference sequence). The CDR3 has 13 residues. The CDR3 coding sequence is TGCAGTGCTAGATCGGACAGTTACACTGAAGCTTTCTTT. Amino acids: CSARSDSYTEAFF.

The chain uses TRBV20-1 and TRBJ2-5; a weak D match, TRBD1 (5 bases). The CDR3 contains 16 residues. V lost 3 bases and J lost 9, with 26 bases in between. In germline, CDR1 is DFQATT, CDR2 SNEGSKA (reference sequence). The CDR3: CSARIPPPRVDQPQYF. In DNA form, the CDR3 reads TGCAGTGCTAGGATCCCCCCCCCCAGGGTAGATCAGCCCCAGTACTTC.

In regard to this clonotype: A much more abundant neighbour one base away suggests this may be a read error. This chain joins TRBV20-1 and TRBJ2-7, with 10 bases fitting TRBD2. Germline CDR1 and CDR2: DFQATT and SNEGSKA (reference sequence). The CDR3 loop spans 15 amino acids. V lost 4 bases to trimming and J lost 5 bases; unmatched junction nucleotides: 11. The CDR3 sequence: CSAISGGTHRDEQYF. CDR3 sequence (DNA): TGCAGTGCTATTAGCGGGGGGACCCATCGGGACGAGCAGTACTTC.

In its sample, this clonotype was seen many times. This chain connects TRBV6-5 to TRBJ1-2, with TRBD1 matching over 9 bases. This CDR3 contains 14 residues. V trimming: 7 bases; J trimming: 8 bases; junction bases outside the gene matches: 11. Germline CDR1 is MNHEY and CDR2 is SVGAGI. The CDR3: CASIGSGTGSGYTF. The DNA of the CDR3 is TGTGCCAGCATCGGGTCAGGGACAGGGAGCGGCTACACCTTC.

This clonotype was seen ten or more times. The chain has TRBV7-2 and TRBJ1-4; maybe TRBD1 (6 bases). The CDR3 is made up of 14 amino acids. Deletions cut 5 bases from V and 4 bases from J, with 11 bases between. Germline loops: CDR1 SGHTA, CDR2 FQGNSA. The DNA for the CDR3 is TGTGCCAGCAGCCCTGACAGGAGTAATGAAAAACTGTTTTTT. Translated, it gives CASSPDRSNEKLFF.